These 9 T cell receptor beta chains originate from one sample sequenced in a study of blood T cell repertoires in COVID-19. Produced via immunoSEQ multiplex PCR; TCRdb's table is partial and in-frame only. The repertoire consists of approximately 200,000 clones, with 80% to 90% occurring once and the leading ten covering 10% to 15%. What was sequenced was peripheral blood. These receptors originate from a woman of 80 years or more with COVID-19, enrolled during active disease.

V and J are TRBV9 and TRBJ1-2, with D tentatively TRBD1 (6 bases). Trimming removed 0 bases from V and 2 bases from J, with 14 bases in between. Per germline, CDR1 SGDLS and CDR2 YYNGEE. The CDR3 loop spans 16 amino acids. Written as DNA, the CDR3 is TGTGCCAGCAGCGTAGACCCAGTGACAGGCAACTATGGCTACACCTTC. Residues: CASSVDPVTGNYGYTF.

The V call is TRBV3-1 (or the pseudogene TRBV3-2), the J call TRBJ2-7; 12 nucleotides match TRBD1. V lost 2 bases to trimming and J lost 0 bases; unmatched junction nucleotides: 17. Germline CDR1 reads LGHDT; CDR2 reads YNNKEL (reference sequence). The CDR3 spans 21 residues. DNA of the CDR3: TGTGCCAGCAGCCAAAGGGACAGGGGGCGCGAGAATCGGCCAAGCTCCTACGAGCAGTACTTC. This encodes CASSQRDRGRENRPSSYEQYF.

This chain uses TRBV5-1 with TRBJ2-1; 7 nucleotides align to TRBD2. V was pared by 2 bases and J by 4 bases, with 6 bases of the junction left unmatched. From germline, CDR1 is SGHRS and CDR2 YFSETQ. The CDR3 is made up of 15 amino acids. The CDR3 DNA follows: TGCGCCAGCAGCTTCTCTAGCGGAGGGTACAATGAGCAGTTCTTC. It translates to CASSFSSGGYNEQFF.

The gene calls are TRBV7-2 and TRBJ1-6, with D unresolved. CDR1 and CDR2 from the germline V gene are SGHTA and FQGNSA. The CDR3 runs 15 residues. The V and J ends lost 4 bases and 6 bases respectively, with 13 bases between them. The CDR3 DNA reads as TGTGCCAGCAGCTCCCGACGGAGAATTAATTCACCCCTCCACTTT. Its protein is CASSSRRRINSPLHF.

The chain links TRBV9 to TRBJ2-5, with TRBD2 identical over 13 bases. CDR1 and CDR2 from the germline V gene are SGDLS and YYNGEE. With V trimmed by 3 bases and J by 5 bases, 7 bases remained unmatched. The CDR3 has 16 amino acids. The CDR3 nucleotides are TGTGCCAGCAGCGCAACTAGCGGGAGGGCCCCGGAGACCCAGTACTTC. Translating gives CASSATSGRAPETQYF.

This clone turned up a few times. Other DNA variants within this sample encode the same CDR3. The V gene is TRBV9, the J gene TRBJ1-2; 7 bases match TRBD1. Germline CDR1 is SGDLS and CDR2 is YYNGEE. The CDR3 is 12 residues long. V lost 4 bases to trimming and J lost 6 bases; unmatched junction nucleotides: 3. The CDR3 loop reads CASSSTGNGYTF. Written as DNA, the CDR3 is TGTGCCAGCAGCTCGACAGGGAATGGCTACACCTTC.

This clone was observed a few times. The J gene is TRBJ2-1, the V gene TRBV6-5, with TRBD2 matching 7 bases. J lost 2 bases, V lost 8 bases, and 6 bases had no gene match. Germline values: CDR1 MNHEY, CDR2 SVGAGI. This CDR3 has 14 amino acids. The DNA for the CDR3 is TGTGCCAGCGTAAAGCGGGGCGCCTACAATGAGCAGTTCTTC. Translating gives CASVKRGAYNEQFF.

The sample holds a few counts of this clone. The chain couples TRBV5-4 to TRBJ1-2; possibly TRBD1 for D (6 bases). The germline V and J ends were trimmed by 4 bases and 2 bases, with 15 bases remaining between them. CDR3 length: 15 amino acids. Looked up from germline, CDR1 is SGHNT and CDR2 is YYREEE (reference sequence). This chain's CDR3 is CASSQDAGQNYGYTF. The CDR3 nucleotides read TGTGCCAGCAGCCAAGACGCCGGACAGAACTATGGCTACACCTTC.

V is TRBV5-4 and J is TRBJ2-1; 10 bases are a match to TRBD2. The CDR3 totals 18 residues. Germline CDR1 SGHNT, CDR2 YYREEE (reference sequence). Germline trimming cut 0 bases from V and 0 bases from J; bases unmatched to any gene: 6. The CDR3 nucleotides read TGTGCCAGCAGCTTGGCCCTAGCGGGGGTCTTCTCCTACAATGAGCAGTTCTTC. Its translation: CASSLALAGVFSYNEQFF. Complete variable domain (other parts from reference TRBV5-4 and TRBJ2-1): ETGVTQSPTHLIKTRGQQVTLRCSSQSGHNTVSWYQQALGQGPQFIFQYYREEENGRGNFPPRFSGLQFPNYSSELNVNALELDDSALYLCASSLALAGVFSYNEQFFGPGTRLTVL.